The T cell receptor beta chain described here comes from a study of memory CD4+ T cells and cytomegalovirus serostatus. This clone was observed a single time. This CDR3 region has 14 residues. V dropped 0 bases and J dropped 5 bases, with 13 bases sitting between them. Germline loops: CDR1 GTSNPN, CDR2 SVGIG (reference sequence). Single viable CD3+CD4+CD8-CD45RO+ cells were sorted as the memory CD4+ T cells. Repertoires were generated with immunoSEQ multiplex PCR, while TCRdb's copy carries only in-frame clones and drops some. Of approximately 60,000 clones in the sample, approximately 78% are singletons; the top ten hold roughly 1%.

The gene calls are TRBV30 and TRBJ1-2; D gene ambiguous. Sequenced input: memory CD4+ T cells from blood. This clonotype was obtained from an adult in good health and CMV-seronegative. The CDR3 nucleotides are TGTGCCTGGAGTGTTAAGGGTATAGGGTATGGCTACACCTTC. It codes for CAWSVKGIGYGYTF.